This T cell receptor beta chain was documented in a study of graft-versus-host responses after intestinal transplantation. Notes on this clone: Antigen specificity is unknown.

Profiled with immunoSEQ multiplex PCR; TCRdb holds only in-frame clones, not every one. The data contain about 97,000 clones, around 93% of them seen just once; the ten biggest clones take up approximately 0.07%. This CDR3 has 14 residues. Germline V gives CDR1 SGHTA, CDR2 FQGNSA. V shed 4 bases and J shed 2 bases, with 9 bases lying between them. This receptor was identified in a human donor who was the organ donor for an intestinal transplant. The material was unstimulated CD8+ T cells sorted from spleen or lymph node cells, obtained before transplant. This chain uses TRBV7-2 with TRBJ2-1; the D is unclear. CDR3 nucleotides: TGTGCCAGCAGCTCTTATGCGGCCTACAATGAGCAGTTCTTC. This codes for CASSSYAAYNEQFF.